The 14 T cell receptor beta chains below were found in one sample sequenced in a study of T-cell reconstitution after alpha-beta-depleted transplantation in children. Unique molecular identifiers were incorporated when the TCRbeta library was constructed. TCRdb redid the calling of the PCR reads with MiXCR, one entry per CDR3 protein. This table holds approximately 190,000 distinct CDR3 sequences, about 8.7% found once. This material consisted of PBMCs, mostly from graft donor cells, taken 360 days after TCRalphabeta/CD19-depleted stem cell transplant. The origin of the receptors is a male patient aged 2 to 9 who had a stem cell transplant for acute myeloid leukemia, so the T cells may come from the graft donor.

The chain links TRBV6-1 to TRBJ2-1; D perhaps matches TRBD1 (7 bases). Trimming took off 4 bases at V and 0 bases at J, with 13 bases between the two ends. The CDR3 totals 16 residues. CDR1 and CDR2 (germline): MNHNS, SASEGT. The CDR3 coding sequence is TGTGCCAGCAGTGGCGGCGGGACAGTCTCCTACAATGAGCAGTTCTTC. This codes for CASSGGGTVSYNEQFF.

V is TRBV29-1 and J is TRBJ2-2, with TRBD2 matching over 12 bases. CDR3 size: 15 residues. Germline V gene lookup returns CDR1 SQVTM and CDR2 ANQGSEA. V was pared by 4 bases and J by 0 bases, with 0 bases of the junction left unmatched. The CDR3 protein is CSVASGRANTGELFF. CDR3 bases: TGCAGCGTTGCTAGCGGGAGGGCGAACACCGGGGAGCTGTTTTTT.

This clonotype was counted many times. This rearrangement joins TRBV13 to TRBJ1-4; D call uncertain. The CDR3 covers 13 residues. Germline loops: CDR1 PRHDT, CDR2 FYEKMQ (reference sequence). Deletions cut 3 bases from V and 2 bases from J, with 4 bases between. CDR3 sequence: CASSFLTNEKLFF. CDR3 in DNA: TGTGCCAGCAGCTTTTTGACTAATGAAAAACTGTTTTTT.

In this sample, this clonotype is large. CDR3 in DNA: TGCAGTGCTCTAGCGGGAGGAGATACGCAGTATTTT. It codes for CSALAGGDTQYF. The V and J genes are TRBV20-1 and TRBJ2-3; 11 bases align to TRBD2. Looked up from germline, CDR1 is DFQATT and CDR2 is SNEGSKA (reference sequence). Trimming cost V 5 bases and J 5 bases; bases outside gene matches: 0. CDR3 length equals 12 residues.

This clonotype was seen many times. The rearrangement uses TRBV5-1 and TRBJ2-1; D uncertain. The CDR3 loop spans 13 amino acids. Between the trimmed V and J ends, which lost 4 bases and 2 bases, there was a span of 7 bases. The V gene's germline CDR1 is SGHRS and CDR2 YFSETQ. The CDR3 is CASSPVTYNEQFF. The CDR3, as DNA: TGCGCCAGCAGCCCAGTAACCTACAATGAGCAGTTCTTC.

This clonotype was found many times. This chain joins TRBV10-3 and TRBJ1-2, with a tentative D call TRBD1 (5 bases). The CDR3 sequence is 13 residues long. The V gene's germline CDR1 is ENHRY and CDR2 SYGVKD. The V end was cut by 5 bases, the J end by 2 bases, with 9 bases between. In nucleotides, the CDR3 is TGTGCCATCAGTAAACAGGAGAACTATGGCTACACCTTC. It yields the protein CAISKQENYGYTF.

This clonotype has a handful of counts. The chain joins TRBV25-1 to TRBJ1-6; 8 nucleotides agree with TRBD1. The CDR3 has 14 residues. V gave up 6 bases and J gave up 9 bases; unmatched junction bases: 7. Germline lookup yields CDR1 MGHDK and CDR2 SYGVNS. CDR3 loop: CASSSQGGVSPLHF. As DNA, the CDR3 is TGTGCCAGCAGCTCACAGGGGGGAGTTTCACCCCTCCACTTT.

V usage is TRBV4-1 and J usage is TRBJ2-3, with 7 positions matching TRBD2. This CDR3 spans 19 amino acids. Germline trimming cut 0 bases from V and 1 base from J; bases unmatched to any gene: 13. Germline lookup yields CDR1 MGHRA and CDR2 YSYEKL. The CDR3 DNA is TGCGCCAGCAGCCAAGATGGCCCCCCTTTGGGGGGGGGCACAGATACGCAGTATTTT. Protein: CASSQDGPPLGGGTDTQYF.

This clonotype came up a few times. The chain recombines TRBV5-1 with TRBJ2-5; TRBD2 aligns across 10 bases. V shed 7 bases and J 5 bases; nucleotides not matched to a gene: 8. The CDR3 consists of 14 residues. From germline, CDR1 is SGHRS and CDR2 YFSETQ. Written as DNA, the CDR3 is TGCGCCAGCTTCAGCGGGGGGGCCTGGGAGACCCAGTACTTC. Translating gives CASFSGGAWETQYF.

This clonotype showed up many times. The chain uses TRBV29-1 and TRBJ2-5; 7 bases are shared with TRBD2. Germline V lookup: CDR1 SQVTM, CDR2 ANQGSEA. This CDR3 has 13 residues. Unmatched junction bases numbered 6, after V lost 6 bases and J lost 2 bases. CDR3 DNA: TGCAGCGTGGGGGACTACCATCAAGAGACCCAGTACTTC. The encoded protein is CSVGDYHQETQYF.

This clonotype was counted at least ten times. The chain employs TRBV5-1 and TRBJ2-7; D is unclear. From germline, CDR1 is SGHRS and CDR2 YFSETQ. The CDR3 consists of 14 residues. V dropped 3 bases and J dropped 7 bases, with 17 bases sitting between them. CDR3 residues: CASSSDVRHGEQYF. The CDR3 coding sequence is TGCGCCAGCAGCTCCGACGTTCGCCATGGGGAGCAGTACTTC.

The chain links TRBV27 to TRBJ1-1; D is perhaps TRBD1 (5 bases). With 4 bases removed from V and 1 base from J, the gap between germline ends came to 7 bases. The CDR3 consists of 13 residues. Germline V gene lookup returns CDR1 MNHEY and CDR2 SMNVEV (reference sequence). CDR3 protein: CASSWDGNTEAFF. The CDR3 coding sequence is TGTGCCAGCAGTTGGGACGGGAACACTGAAGCTTTCTTT.

This clonotype was seen a handful of times. The rearrangement links TRBV20-1 to TRBJ2-3; possible D gene TRBD1, 6 bases. The CDR3 contains 13 residues. Germline loops: CDR1 DFQATT, CDR2 SNEGSKA (reference sequence). The ends were cut back, 4 bases at V and 3 bases at J, with 11 bases in the middle. CDR3 sequence reads: CSANRDRTDTQYF. The CDR3, as DNA: TGCAGTGCTAACAGGGATCGGACAGATACGCAGTATTTT.

This clonotype was detected only a few times. This chain joins TRBV5-1 and TRBJ2-1; TRBD2 aligns across 10 bases. J lost 7 bases, V lost 6 bases, and 10 bases had no gene match. Germline V CDR1 and CDR2: SGHRS, YFSETQ. This CDR3 is built from 15 residues. The CDR3 here is CASKMSGRAGNEQFF. The CDR3 nucleotides read TGCGCCAGCAAGATGAGCGGGAGGGCAGGGAATGAGCAGTTCTTC.